Listed here are 15 T cell receptor beta chains from one sample, sequenced in a study of blood T cell repertoires in COVID-19. The table came from immunoSEQ multiplex PCR; TCRdb's copy has only in-frame clones and leaves some out. The data contain about 180,000 clones, about 90% of them singletons. Sample: PBMCs or T cells enriched from blood (not recorded which). The receptors here all came from a human donor with acute COVID-19. The donor label of this sample is uncertain.

The genes are TRBV6-2 or TRBV6-3 and TRBJ2-3; 12 bases align to TRBD1. CDR3 length: 17 residues. Unmatched junction bases numbered 13, after V lost 3 bases and J lost 9 bases. In germline, CDR1 is MNHEY, CDR2 SVGEGT. The CDR3 bases are TGTGCCAGCAGTTATTCGACCCGGGACAGGGGGCCAGGGACGCAGTATTTT. Amino acid sequence: CASSYSTRDRGPGTQYF.

This sequence joins TRBV24-1 and TRBJ2-4; D possibly corresponds to TRBD2 (6 bases). The V end lost 7 bases, the J end lost 5 bases, and 11 bases lay between the germline ends. CDR1 KGHDR and CDR2 SFDVKD come from the germline V gene. The CDR3 has 13 amino acids. The chain's CDR3 is CATRGGVENIQYF. The CDR3 DNA sequence: TGTGCCACCAGGGGGGGAGTGGAAAACATTCAGTACTTC.

This clone came up once. The rearrangement uses TRBV12-3 or TRBV12-4 and TRBJ2-5; 7 nucleotides match TRBD2. CDR3 size: 13 residues. The junction had 5 bases not matched to a gene; V was cut back by 5 bases and J by 5 bases. The CDR3 spells CASSEGGPETQYF. In nucleotides, the CDR3 is TGTGCCAGCAGTGAGGGAGGGCCGGAGACCCAGTACTTC.

J is TRBJ2-7 and V is TRBV19, with 10 bases aligning to TRBD1. The CDR3 consists of 13 residues. Germline assignment: CDR1 LNHDA and CDR2 SQIVND (reference sequence). The V and J ends lost 9 bases and 5 bases, in that order; junction bases with no gene match: 7. The CDR3 DNA reads as TGTGCCAGCCGCGGGACAGGGGCTAACGAGCAGTACTTC. Translating gives CASRGTGANEQYF.

V usage is TRBV6-5 and J usage is TRBJ2-7, with TRBD1 matching 10 bases. J was trimmed by 6 bases and V by 6 bases; bases with no gene match: 5. Germline V gives CDR1 MNHEY, CDR2 SVGAGI. The CDR3 runs 13 residues. CDR3 loop: CASRGTGVGEQYF. DNA for the CDR3: TGTGCCAGCAGGGGGACAGGGGTAGGCGAGCAGTACTTC.

The V gene is TRBV19, the J gene TRBJ1-5; the D gene is possibly TRBD1 (6 bases). Germline loops: CDR1 LNHDA, CDR2 SQIVND (reference sequence). Trimming left V 7 bases short and J 9 bases short, with 16 bases between. The length of the CDR3 is 13 residues. The CDR3 DNA is TGTGCCAGTAAGGTGGCAGGGGAAGGGCCCCAGCATTTT. Protein: CASKVAGEGPQHF.

This rearrangement joins TRBV7-2 to TRBJ1-1, with 7 bases lining up with TRBD1. CDR1 SGHTA and CDR2 FQGNSA come from the germline V gene. V gave up 3 bases and J gave up 3 bases; unmatched junction bases: 7. The CDR3 consists of 15 residues. Here the CDR3 reads CASSFSGQIYTEAFF. CDR3 bases: TGTGCCAGCAGCTTCTCGGGACAGATTTACACTGAAGCTTTCTTT. The full variable domain, in which reference TRBV7-2 and TRBJ1-1 provide the parts outside the CDR3, is GAGVSQSPSNKVTEKGKDVELRCDPISGHTALYWYRQSLGQGLEFLIYFQGNSAPDKSGLPSDRFSAERTGGSVSTLTIQRTQQEDSAVYLCASSFSGQIYTEAFFGQGTRLTVV.

The chain links TRBV5-1 to TRBJ1-1; the D gene is possibly TRBD1 (5 bases). The CDR3 consists of 15 residues. Trimming stripped 0 bases from V and 4 bases from J, with 13 bases between. The germline V gene has CDR1 SGHRS and CDR2 YFSETQ. CDR3 DNA sequence: TGCGCCAGCAGCTTGGAAGGGGCTATTCGCACTGAAGCTTTCTTT. This gives the protein CASSLEGAIRTEAFF.

This chain joins TRBV9 and TRBJ2-7; 7 positions agree with TRBD2. This CDR3 is 14 amino acids long. Germline V lookup: CDR1 SGDLS, CDR2 YYNGEE. The V and J ends lost 0 bases and 5 bases, in that order; junction bases with no gene match: 5. The CDR3 DNA reads as TGTGCCAGCAGCGTAGCCACTAGCGCTAACGAGCAGTACTTC. Protein sequence: CASSVATSANEQYF.

The chain employs TRBV7-9 and TRBJ2-7, with 9 bases matching TRBD1. Trimming took 6 bases from V and 5 from J; bases not matched to a gene: 11. The CDR3 covers 15 residues. Germline loops: CDR1 SEHNR, CDR2 FQNEAQ (reference sequence). CDR3 DNA: TGTGCCAGCAGTACAGTCGGGACAGGGTCCCACGAGCAGTACTTC. Protein product: CASSTVGTGSHEQYF.

This chain joins TRBV3-1 (or the pseudogene TRBV3-2) and TRBJ1-5; D uncertain. The germline CDR1 and CDR2 sequences are LGHDT and YNNKEL (reference sequence). Deletions cut 4 bases from V and 2 bases from J, with 6 bases between. The CDR3 contains 13 residues. The CDR3 loop is CASSRAGNQPQHF. CDR3 in DNA: TGTGCCAGCAGCCGCGCGGGCAATCAGCCCCAGCATTTT.

The V call is TRBV7-9, the J call TRBJ2-5, with unresolved D. The CDR3 runs 15 residues. The V and J ends lost 5 bases and 2 bases respectively, with 15 bases between them. Per germline, CDR1 SEHNR and CDR2 FQNEAQ (reference sequence). The CDR3 DNA reads TGTGCCAGCAGCACCCCGTCAGGCGAGCAAGAGACCCAGTACTTC. Its translation: CASSTPSGEQETQYF.

The chain is built from TRBV5-4 and TRBJ2-7; D is possibly TRBD1 (5 bases). Trimming took off 0 bases at V and 0 bases at J, with 7 bases between the two ends. CDR3 size: 14 residues. Germline V gives CDR1 SGHNT, CDR2 YYREEE (reference sequence). For the CDR3, the DNA is TGTGCCAGCAGCTTGGCCGACAGCTCCTACGAGCAGTACTTC. Its translation is CASSLADSSYEQYF.

CDR3 protein: CASSRAGDSGNTIYF. The CDR3 DNA reads as TGTGCCAGCAGCCGCGCGGGGGACTCTGGAAACACCATATATTTT. This chain links TRBV5-4 with TRBJ1-3, with D perhaps matching TRBD1 (5 bases). Germline V lookup: CDR1 SGHNT, CDR2 YYREEE (reference sequence). The CDR3 covers 15 residues. Trimming shortened V by 4 bases and J by 0 bases, and 11 bases separated the two germline ends. Full variable domain (outside the CDR3, taken from reference TRBV5-4 and TRBJ1-3): ETGVTQSPTHLIKTRGQQVTLRCSSQSGHNTVSWYQQALGQGPQFIFQYYREEENGRGNFPPRFSGLQFPNYSSELNVNALELDDSALYLCASSRAGDSGNTIYFGEGSWLTVV.

The chain uses TRBV30 and TRBJ1-1, with D maybe TRBD1 (5 bases). The CDR3 has 12 residues. Trimming left V 1 base short and J 10 bases short, with 13 bases between. Germline values: CDR1 GTSNPN, CDR2 SVGIG (reference sequence). For the CDR3, the DNA is TGTGCCTGGAGTGAGACTGGGGCCCTAGCTTTCTTT. This sequence encodes CAWSETGALAFF.